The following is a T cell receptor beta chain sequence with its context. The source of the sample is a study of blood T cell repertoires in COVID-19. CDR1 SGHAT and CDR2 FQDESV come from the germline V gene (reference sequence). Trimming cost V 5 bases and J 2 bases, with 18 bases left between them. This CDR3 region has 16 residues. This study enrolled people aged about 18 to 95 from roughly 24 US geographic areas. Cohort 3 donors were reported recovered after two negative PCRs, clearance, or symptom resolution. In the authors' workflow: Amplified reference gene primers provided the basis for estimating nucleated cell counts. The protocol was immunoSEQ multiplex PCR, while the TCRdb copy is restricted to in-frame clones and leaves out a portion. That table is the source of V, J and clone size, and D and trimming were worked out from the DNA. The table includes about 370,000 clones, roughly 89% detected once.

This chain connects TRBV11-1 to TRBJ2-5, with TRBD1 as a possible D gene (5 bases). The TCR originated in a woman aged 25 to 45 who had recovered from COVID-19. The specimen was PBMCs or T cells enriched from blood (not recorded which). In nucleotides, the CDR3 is TGTGCCAGCAGCCACTGGTTTTCAGGGCCACAAGAGACCCAGTACTTC. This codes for CASSHWFSGPQETQYF.